This passage covers 23 T cell receptor beta chains from one sample sequenced in a study of T cells in Graves' hyperthyroidism and ophthalmopathy. Amplified TCR beta CDR3 regions derived from RNA transcripts. Carried out on the TCR CDR3, a first-round RT-PCR used the HTBI primer set. TCRdb analysed the multiplex PCR reads with MiXCR anew, one entry per CDR3 protein. The profile shows 300,000 to 450,000 distinct CDR3 sequences, 14% to 15% of them singletons. The sample consisted of blood. These receptors were obtained from a woman aged 25 to 45 with Graves' hyperthyroidism.

The table lists this clonotype with many counts. The chain uses TRBV7-9 and TRBJ2-1; 11 bases align to TRBD2. V gave up 6 bases and J gave up 5 bases; unmatched junction bases: 6. Germline CDR1 SEHNR, CDR2 FQNEAQ (reference sequence). The CDR3 covers 15 residues. CDR3 nucleotides: TGTGCCAGCAGATTGGGACTAGCGGAGGACAATGAGCAGTTCTTC. This codes for CASRLGLAEDNEQFF.

This clonotype was detected many times. V is TRBV28 and J is TRBJ1-5, with D possibly TRBD1 on 6 matching bases. V gave up 8 bases and J gave up 7 bases, with 15 bases separating them. The CDR3 runs 13 residues. CDR1 and CDR2 from the germline V gene are MDHEN and SYDVKM. Written as DNA, the CDR3 is TGTGCCAGCGGGGGCGGTGGGAGCCAGCCCCAGCATTTT. This gives the protein CASGGGGSQPQHF.

The chain carries TRBV20-1 and TRBJ2-1; 12 bases are a match to TRBD2. Per the germline V gene, CDR1 is DFQATT and CDR2 is SNEGSKA (reference sequence). J gave up 5 bases and V 7 bases, and 3 bases lay outside the gene matches. The CDR3 extends over 13 amino acids. The CDR3 region has the DNA TGCAGTGGGACTAGCGGGAATAACAATGAGCAGTTCTTC. It translates to CSGTSGNNNEQFF.

At least ten counts were recorded for this clonotype. This CDR3 is CASSYSWGQGLDTQYF. The CDR3 DNA sequence: TGTGCCAGCAGTTACTCGTGGGGACAGGGGTTGGATACGCAGTATTTT. This sequence joins TRBV6-6 and TRBJ2-3, with TRBD1 matching 10 bases. In germline, CDR1 is MNHNY, CDR2 SVGAGI (reference sequence). The CDR3 totals 16 residues. The J segment lost 6 bases and the V segment lost 0 bases, leaving 6 bases of the junction unmatched.

The rearrangement links TRBV10-1 to TRBJ1-4, with a tentative D call TRBD1 (5 bases). The CDR3 is made up of 14 amino acids. Germline V lookup: CDR1 WNHNN, CDR2 SYGVQD (reference sequence). V lost 3 bases and J 2 bases, leaving 7 bases between the germline ends. CDR3 bases: TGCGCCAGCAGTGAAGGGGAGACTAATGAAAAACTGTTTTTT. Translated, it gives CASSEGETNEKLFF.

This chain links TRBV9 with TRBJ2-7; the D gene is possibly TRBD2 (6 bases). The CDR3 consists of 15 residues. In germline, CDR1 is SGDLS, CDR2 YYNGEE. Trimming left V 0 bases short and J 0 bases short, with 10 bases between. The CDR3 region is CASSVGQGLSYEQYF. Here the CDR3 DNA reads TGTGCCAGCAGCGTAGGTCAGGGACTCTCCTACGAGCAGTACTTC.

This clonotype was detected many times. This rearrangement joins TRBV28 to TRBJ1-2; TRBD1 might be the D (6 bases). V was clipped by 6 bases and J by 2 bases, with 22 bases between them. Looked up from germline, CDR1 is MDHEN and CDR2 is SYDVKM. The CDR3 sequence is 17 residues long. This chain's CDR3 is CASRPRSGGASNYGYTF. DNA for the CDR3: TGTGCCAGCAGACCTCGCAGCGGGGGGGCGTCAAACTATGGCTACACCTTC.

This clonotype appeared a few times. The gene calls are TRBV20-1 and TRBJ1-2; 8 positions agree with TRBD1. The junction had 9 bases not matched to a gene; V was cut back by 5 bases and J by 1 base. Looked up from germline, CDR1 is DFQATT and CDR2 is SNEGSKA (reference sequence). The CDR3 runs 15 residues. CDR3 sequence: CSASGQDHINYGYTF. The DNA of the CDR3 is TGCAGTGCTTCGGGACAGGACCACATTAACTATGGCTACACCTTC.

In this sample, this clonotype turned up a few times. This chain joins TRBV6-1 and TRBJ2-1, with 7 nucleotides matching TRBD2. The germline CDR1 and CDR2 sequences are MNHNS and SASEGT. The V segment lost 7 bases and the J segment 9 bases; nucleotides outside the gene matches: 9. This CDR3 spans 13 amino acids. The CDR3 loop reads CASTRTGGGEQFF. As DNA, the CDR3 is TGTGCCAGCACGAGGACTGGCGGGGGTGAGCAGTTCTTC.

This clonotype was recorded at least ten times. The chain recombines TRBV7-9 with TRBJ1-1; D is unclear. The V end was cut by 2 bases, the J end by 1 base, with 11 bases between. The germline gives CDR1 SEHNR, CDR2 FQNEAQ (reference sequence). The CDR3 is 15 residues long. The CDR3 here is CASSLREGENTEAFF. The CDR3 region has the DNA TGTGCCAGCAGCTTAAGAGAAGGAGAGAACACTGAAGCTTTCTTT.

This clonotype was found many times. The V gene is TRBV11-2, the J gene TRBJ2-5, with TRBD2 matching over 9 bases. Germline CDR1 SGHAT, CDR2 FQNNGV. The V gene end was trimmed by 5 bases and the J gene end by 2 bases; junction bases not matched to a gene: 15. The CDR3 runs to 18 residues. The CDR3 region has the DNA TGTGCCAGCAGCACTGGACAGATCAGACTAGCGGAACAAGAGACCCAGTACTTC. Encoded protein: CASSTGQIRLAEQETQYF.

This clonotype came up many times. The V call is TRBV7-2, the J call TRBJ2-7; a possible D gene is TRBD1 (6 bases). CDR1 is SGHTA, CDR2 FQGNSA, per germline. V dropped 5 bases and J dropped 0 bases, with 14 bases sitting between them. The CDR3 has 15 residues. The CDR3 coding sequence is TGTGCCAGCAGCCCCGACAGGCTTAGCTCCTACGAGCAGTACTTC. It codes for CASSPDRLSSYEQYF.

This clonotype was seen at least ten times. This chain links TRBV28 with TRBJ2-1, with TRBD2 matching 8 bases. CDR1 is MDHEN and CDR2 is SYDVKM in the germline V gene. V was pared by 3 bases and J by 5 bases, with 9 bases of the junction left unmatched. The CDR3 spans 16 residues. CDR3 nucleotides: TGTGCCAGCAGTTTTACTAGCGGAAGCCTTAACAATGAGCAGTTCTTC. Amino acid sequence: CASSFTSGSLNNEQFF. Combining the CDR3 with reference TRBV28 and TRBJ2-1 gives the whole variable domain DVKVTQSSRYLVKRTGEKVFLECVQDMDHENMFWYRQDPGLGLRLIYFSYDVKMKEKGDIPEGYSVSREKKERFSLILESASTNQTSMYLCASSFTSGSLNNEQFFGPGTRLTVL.

The V and J genes are TRBV7-9 and TRBJ2-3; D may match TRBD1 or TRBD2 (5 bases each). There are 16 residues in the CDR3. CDR1 is SEHNR and CDR2 is FQNEAQ in the germline V gene (reference sequence). V was pared by 7 bases and J by 9 bases, with 26 bases between. This chain's CDR3 is CASNQEDGTEWGTQYF. The CDR3, as DNA: TGTGCCAGCAACCAAGAGGACGGGACGGAATGGGGGACGCAGTATTTT.

The sample holds many counts of this clonotype. The genes are TRBV3-1 and TRBJ2-1; D perhaps matches TRBD2 (7 bases). Trimming pared 3 bases from V and 10 bases from J, leaving 13 bases between. CDR1 LGHDT and CDR2 YNNKEL come from the germline V gene (reference sequence). This CDR3 comprises 13 residues. CDR3 in amino acids: CASSHKRGGEQFF. DNA of the CDR3: TGTGCCAGCAGCCATAAAAGGGGGGGGGAGCAGTTCTTC.

This clonotype occurred many times. This chain joins TRBV2 and TRBJ2-5, with D unresolved. Trimming cost V 7 bases and J 1 base, with 13 bases left between them. Germline V gene sequence: CDR1 SNHLY, CDR2 FYNNEI. This CDR3 region has 14 residues. As DNA, the CDR3 is TGTGCCAGCAAGTTCATGACGTCCCAAGAGACCCAGTACTTC. Its protein is CASKFMTSQETQYF.

This clonotype occurred many times. V is TRBV28 and J is TRBJ1-3, with D hard to call. There are 15 residues in the CDR3. The germline V and J ends were trimmed by 2 bases and 0 bases, with 8 bases remaining between them. Germline V CDR1 and CDR2: MDHEN, SYDVKM. CDR3 region: CASSLGLLSGNTIYF. CDR3 in DNA: TGTGCCAGCAGTTTAGGACTACTCTCTGGAAACACCATATATTTT.

This clonotype was counted at least ten times. This sequence joins TRBV2 and TRBJ2-4, with 13 bases aligning to TRBD2. With V trimmed by 3 bases and J by 9 bases, 8 bases remained unmatched. The length of the CDR3 is 16 residues. Germline V gives CDR1 SNHLY, CDR2 FYNNEI. The CDR3 protein is CASSDVLAGGPGIQYF. CDR3 coding DNA: TGTGCCAGCAGTGATGTACTAGCGGGAGGGCCGGGCATTCAGTACTTC.

The chain employs TRBV12-3 or TRBV12-4 and TRBJ2-1; D remains unclear. Between the trimmed V and J ends, which lost 3 bases and 10 bases, there was a span of 7 bases. The length of the CDR3 is 11 residues. The CDR3, as DNA: TGTGCCAGCAGTTTTGGGCGGGAGCAGTTCTTC. It is translated as CASSFGREQFF.

This chain uses TRBV25-1 with TRBJ1-2; D not certain. Germline V gene lookup returns CDR1 MGHDK and CDR2 SYGVNS. Deletions cut 0 bases from V and 6 bases from J, with 20 bases between. The CDR3 totals 17 residues. CDR3 sequence: CASSEYNNRGPADGYTF. The CDR3 bases are TGTGCCAGCAGTGAATATAATAACCGTGGGCCGGCGGATGGCTACACCTTC.

This clonotype has more than one count but fewer than ten. The CDR3 nucleotides are TGTGCCAGCAGCTTAACGGGAAGGGTCTCAGATACGCAGTATTTT. Encoded protein: CASSLTGRVSDTQYF. The chain joins TRBV7-3 to TRBJ2-3; D call uncertain. Trimming removed 0 bases from V and 4 bases from J, with 11 bases in between. Looked up from germline, CDR1 is SGHTA and CDR2 is FQGTGA. This CDR3 contains 15 residues.

At least ten counts were recorded for this clonotype. V usage is TRBV28 and J usage is TRBJ2-7; 7 bases are a match to TRBD2. Trimming removed 8 bases from V and 4 bases from J; junction bases left unmatched: 8. The germline V gene encodes CDR1 MDHEN and CDR2 SYDVKM. CDR3 size: 13 residues. CDR3 sequence (DNA): TGTGCCAGCCCTAGCCCGGGGGGTTACGAGCAGTACTTC. As protein: CASPSPGGYEQYF.

The table lists this clonotype with many counts. The chain recombines TRBV18 with TRBJ1-1; a possible D gene is TRBD1 (5 bases). The CDR3 loop spans 13 amino acids. V was trimmed by 6 bases and J by 1 base, leaving 9 bases between them. The germline V gene encodes CDR1 KGHSH and CDR2 LQKENI. As DNA, the CDR3 is TGTGCCAGCTCGGGGCAGGAGAACACTGAAGCTTTCTTT. Protein sequence: CASSGQENTEAFF.